The sequence of this T cell receptor beta chain was determined in a study of beta chain features in type 1 diabetes. Expressed TCRB transcripts were sequenced because the isolated RNA had all been reverse transcribed beforehand. The average read count of naive, central memory and regulatory T cell samples was around 3.8 million. Sequencing was performed with immunoSEQ multiplex PCR; in TCRdb, only in-frame clones are kept and a portion is missing. The sample consists of roughly 330,000 clones, 9.5% to 12% of them appearing once. The table lists this clone with a few counts. The specimen was naive CD4+ T cells from blood. The receptor's source is a woman in her 30s in good health.

CDR3 region: CASSLVGQGYGYTF. The DNA for the CDR3 is TGTGCCAGCAGCTTAGTTGGCCAGGGCTATGGCTACACCTTC. This chain uses TRBV7-2 with TRBJ1-2, with D perhaps matching TRBD1 (5 bases). This CDR3 region has 14 residues. V lost 1 base and J lost 4, with 10 bases in between. In germline, CDR1 is SGHTA, CDR2 FQGNSA.